This T cell receptor (beta chain) originates from a study of T cell clonotyping in hematopoietic cell transplantation. In the study overall: Recipient samples before transplant were obtained post-cytoreduction. Findings of the study overall: Recipient TCR diversity dropped after transplant; expanded clonotypes rose from day 30 to 180. Few recipient clonotypes overlapped donors; over 95% were de novo at given depth.

Time point here: recipient sample about 28 days before transplant, after cytoreduction. This clone is medium-sized by share. The antigen is not known. Germline trimming cut 6 bases from V and 4 bases from J; bases unmatched to any gene: 11. This CDR3 has 17 residues. Germline V CDR1 and CDR2: KGHSH, LQKENI. The assay was immunoSEQ multiplex PCR, and TCRdb's table has in-frame clones only and misses some. This sample has some 45,000 clones, with 80% to 85% found just once. The origin of this receptor is a man in his 60s with myelodysplastic syndrome. Some clones in this sample may be carry-over from other donors' samples. The material was peripheral blood mononuclear cells, obtained before stem cell transplant. This chain connects TRBV18 to TRBJ2-5; 13 bases map to TRBD2. CDR3 sequence: CASSPTSGGAGGETQYF. The CDR3 DNA reads as TGTGCCAGCTCCCCCACTAGCGGGGGGGCCGGAGGAGAGACCCAGTACTTC.